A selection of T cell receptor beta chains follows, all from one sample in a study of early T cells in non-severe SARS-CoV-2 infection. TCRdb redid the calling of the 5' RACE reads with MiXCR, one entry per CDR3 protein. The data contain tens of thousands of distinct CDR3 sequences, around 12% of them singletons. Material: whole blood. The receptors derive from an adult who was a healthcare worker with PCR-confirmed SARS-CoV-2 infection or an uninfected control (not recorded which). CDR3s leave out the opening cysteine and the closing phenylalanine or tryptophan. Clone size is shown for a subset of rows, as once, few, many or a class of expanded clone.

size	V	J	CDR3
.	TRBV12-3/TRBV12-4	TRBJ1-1	ASTNLDRDTEAF
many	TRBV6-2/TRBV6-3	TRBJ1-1	ASSWGNTEAF
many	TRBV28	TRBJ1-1	ASSLLKNTEAF
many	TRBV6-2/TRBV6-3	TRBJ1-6	ASSWRKPSPLH
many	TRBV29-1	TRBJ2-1	SVERGLKNEQF
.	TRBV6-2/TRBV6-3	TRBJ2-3	ASKWVRGTDTQY
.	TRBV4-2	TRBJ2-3	ASSQAPSGGADTQY
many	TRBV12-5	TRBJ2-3	ASGLGGGGFTDTQY
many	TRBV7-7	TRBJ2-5	ASSLGGSGQETQY
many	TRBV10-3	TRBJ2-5	AISEDPVRQGIYETQY
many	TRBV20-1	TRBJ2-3	SARSSGQLTSTDTQY